The 7 T cell receptor beta chains presented below share a single source sample, sequenced in a study of read filtering for tumor transcriptome and immune sequencing. The library was built from about 0.4 ug RNA with molecular barcoded adaptors for alpha/delta and beta/gamma chains. TCRdb reprocessed the reads via MiXCR and lists one record per CDR3 protein. The sample holds 75,000 to 95,000 distinct CDR3 sequences; around a fifth are singletons and the top ten take approximately 10%. Sequenced sample: a population of CD138-negative cells sorted from bone marrow. The source of these receptors is a donor at least 40 years old with multiple myeloma.

This clonotype was recorded many times. The J gene is TRBJ2-7, the V gene TRBV7-2; D is unclear. The length of the CDR3 is 11 residues. Trimming left V 5 bases short and J 2 bases short, with 4 bases between. Per the germline V gene, CDR1 is SGHTA and CDR2 is FQGNSA. This chain's CDR3 is CASSRAYEQYF. The CDR3 DNA reads TGTGCCAGCAGCCGTGCCTACGAGCAGTACTTC. Full variable domain (outside the CDR3, taken from reference TRBV7-2 and TRBJ2-7): GAGVSQSPSNKVTEKGKDVELRCDPISGHTALYWYRQSLGQGLEFLIYFQGNSAPDKSGLPSDRFSAERTGGSVSTLTIQRTQQEDSAVYLCASSRAYEQYFGPGTRLTVT.

This clonotype was found many times. The CDR3: CASSPRTSGISDTQYF. The CDR3 DNA reads as TGTGCCAGCAGCCCCAGGACTAGCGGGATCTCAGATACGCAGTATTTT. This chain connects TRBV7-9 to TRBJ2-3, with TRBD2 matching 12 bases. Germline CDR1 and CDR2: SEHNR and FQNEAQ (reference sequence). Losses at the gene ends were 5 bases for V and 4 bases for J; bases not matched to a gene: 7. The CDR3 runs 16 residues.

Of note for this clonotype: The junction does not match germline at one end; this may be a read error. The chain is built from TRBV24-1 and TRBJ2-1; TRBD1 aligns across 7 bases. Per germline, CDR1 KGHDR and CDR2 SFDVKD. The CDR3 totals 17 residues. CDR3 protein: CVTSDATGYGPYNEQFF. CDR3 nucleotides: TGTGTCACCAGTGACGCGACAGGGTATGGTCCGTACAATGAGCAGTTCTTT.

A remark on this clonotype: A much larger clone differs from this one at a single base, so this may be a read error. This chain links TRBV7-9 with TRBJ2-3; tentative D call: TRBD1 (6 bases). Germline V gene data show CDR1 as SEHNR and CDR2 as FQNEAQ (reference sequence). The CDR3 contains 15 residues. Trimming removed 5 bases from V and 4 bases from J, with 16 bases in between. The CDR3 DNA reads TGTGCCAGCAGCCGGGACAACCAGAGAGCAGATACGCAGTATTTT. It specifies CASSRDNQRADTQYF.

This clonotype was found many times. The chain joins TRBV18 to TRBJ2-7; D gene uncertain. The CDR3 totals 15 residues. The V gene lost 0 bases and the J gene lost 3 bases, with 12 bases spanning the gap. Looked up from germline, CDR1 is KGHSH and CDR2 is LQKENI. The CDR3 region has the DNA TGTGCCAGCTCACCACCGAGTCGGGTTTTCTACGAGCAGTACTTC. This encodes CASSPPSRVFYEQYF. The whole variable domain, filled in from reference TRBV18 and TRBJ2-7, reads NAGVMQNPRHLVRRRGQEARLRCSPMKGHSHVYWYRQLPEEGLKFMVYLQKENIIDESGMPKERFSAEFPKEGPSILRIQQVVRGDSAAYFCASSPPSRVFYEQYFGPGTRLTVT.

Ten or more counts support this clonotype. The gene calls are TRBV18 and TRBJ2-4; D unclear. Germline-derived CDR1 and CDR2 are KGHSH and LQKENI. The ends were cut back, 2 bases at V and 7 bases at J, with 12 bases in the middle. The CDR3 consists of 14 residues. The DNA for the CDR3 is TGTGCCAGCTCACCAGGTGGGCTGGAGAACATTCAGTACTTC. It specifies CASSPGGLENIQYF. Drawing the rest from reference TRBV18 and TRBJ2-4, the complete variable domain is NAGVMQNPRHLVRRRGQEARLRCSPMKGHSHVYWYRQLPEEGLKFMVYLQKENIIDESGMPKERFSAEFPKEGPSILRIQQVVRGDSAAYFCASSPGGLENIQYFGAGTRLSVL.

This clonotype was recorded at least ten times. This chain uses TRBV12-5 with TRBJ2-1; a possible D gene is TRBD1 (6 bases). Germline V gives CDR1 LGHNT, CDR2 FRNRAP. This CDR3 spans 15 amino acids. Trimming stripped 5 bases from V and 6 bases from J, with 17 bases between. The CDR3 nucleotides are TGTGCTAGTGGTCACGGGGACAAAAGGTCCAATGAGCAGTTCTTC. This codes for CASGHGDKRSNEQFF.